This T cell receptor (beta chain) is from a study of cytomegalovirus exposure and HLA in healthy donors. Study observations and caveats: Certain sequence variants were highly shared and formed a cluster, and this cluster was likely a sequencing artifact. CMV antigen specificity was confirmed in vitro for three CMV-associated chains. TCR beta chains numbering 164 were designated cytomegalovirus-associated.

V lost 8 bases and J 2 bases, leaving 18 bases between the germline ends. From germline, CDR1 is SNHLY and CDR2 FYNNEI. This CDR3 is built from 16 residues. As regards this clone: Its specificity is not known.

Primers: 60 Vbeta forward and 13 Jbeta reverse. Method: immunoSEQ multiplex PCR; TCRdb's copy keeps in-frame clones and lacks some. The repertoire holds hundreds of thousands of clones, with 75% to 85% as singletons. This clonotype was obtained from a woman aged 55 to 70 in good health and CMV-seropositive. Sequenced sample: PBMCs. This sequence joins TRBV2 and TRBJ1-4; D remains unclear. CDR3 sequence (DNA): TGTGCCAGCTTATACTCGGGTCTTACGACTAATGAAAAACTGTTTTTT. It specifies CASLYSGLTTNEKLFF.